This TCR beta chain was sequenced in a study of T cell responses to AZD1222 COVID-19 vaccine. With 8 bases clipped from V and 0 bases from J, the junction kept 13 bases outside the gene matches. The CDR3 consists of 16 residues. Looked up from germline, CDR1 is LGHDT and CDR2 is YNNKEL (reference sequence). Produced via immunoSEQ multiplex PCR; TCRdb's table is partial and in-frame only. The sample holds roughly 130,000 clones, over 75% seen once. Comments on this clone: What it binds is unknown.

Study outcomes and limitations: Repertoire sampling was restricted to post-peak T cell response timepoints. It was only 6 or 7 AZD1222 recipients who were seropositive at baseline. At 160-218 and 743-854, vaccine-associated CD4 TCRs were dominant, and they spanned spike. Mostly white British, mostly female donors; authors suggested clonal diversity may be underestimated.

The sequence was collected from an adult in good health. The rearrangement joins TRBV3-1 (or the pseudogene TRBV3-2) to TRBJ2-7, with 7 bases identical to TRBD2. The material was peripheral blood, obtained on day 0 of AZD1222 vaccination. The CDR3 region has the DNA TGTGCCAGCTCCCAACGGCCGAGCGGGGCCTCCTACGAGCAGTACTTC. It codes for CASSQRPSGASYEQYF.